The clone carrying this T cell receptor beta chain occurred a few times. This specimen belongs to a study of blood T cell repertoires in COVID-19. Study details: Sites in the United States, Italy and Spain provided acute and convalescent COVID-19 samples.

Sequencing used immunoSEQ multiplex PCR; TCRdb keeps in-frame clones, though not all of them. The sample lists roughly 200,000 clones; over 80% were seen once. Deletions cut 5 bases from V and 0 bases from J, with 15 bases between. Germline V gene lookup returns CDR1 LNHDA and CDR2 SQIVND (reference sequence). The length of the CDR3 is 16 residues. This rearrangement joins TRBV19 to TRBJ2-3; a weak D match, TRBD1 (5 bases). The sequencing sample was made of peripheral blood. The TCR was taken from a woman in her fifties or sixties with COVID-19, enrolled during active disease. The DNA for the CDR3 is TGTGCCAGTAGTTTAGGACAACCTCCTAGCACAGATACGCAGTATTTT. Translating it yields CASSLGQPPSTDTQYF.